This entry lists 28 T cell receptor beta chains sequenced from one sample in a study of cytomegalovirus exposure and HLA in healthy donors. PCR primers comprised 60 Vbeta and 13 Jbeta primers. The repertoire was sequenced with immunoSEQ multiplex PCR; TCRdb's copy has only in-frame clones and lacks some. The data contain fewer than 300,000 clones, roughly 90% of them singletons. Specimen: PBMCs. The receptors were gathered from a man in his forties in good health and CMV-seropositive.

This clone has just one count. The V and J genes are TRBV11-3 and TRBJ2-5; 7 positions match TRBD2. V lost 1 base and J lost 1; bases outside the gene matches: 6. Germline V CDR1 and CDR2: SGHNT, YENEEA. The CDR3 consists of 16 residues. CDR3 in amino acids: CASSLGGGPSQETQYF. The DNA for the CDR3 is TGTGCCAGCAGCTTAGGGGGGGGACCCTCCCAAGAGACCCAGTACTTC.

The chain carries TRBV28 and TRBJ2-5, with 12 positions matching TRBD2. The J call is doubtful: the DNA matches TRBJ2-7 better. CDR1 and CDR2 from the germline V gene are MDHEN and SYDVKM. The CDR3 contains 18 residues. CDR3 in DNA: TGTGCCAGCAGTTTAGAGCTAGCGGGAGGGACGAGCTCCTACGAGCAGTACTTC. This gives the protein CASSLELAGGTSSYEQYF.

V usage is TRBV7-8 and J usage is TRBJ2-5; TRBD2 is a possible D gene (5 bases). The CDR3 consists of 14 residues. V lost 0 bases to trimming and J lost 7 bases, with 12 bases between them. CDR1 and CDR2 from the germline V gene are SGHVS and FQNEAQ. Written as DNA, the CDR3 is TGTGCCAGCAGCTTAGCGCGGGTATTAGGGACCCAGTACTTC. Its protein is CASSLARVLGTQYF.

This clone was found once. The chain employs TRBV13 and TRBJ2-1; 9 bases map to TRBD1. After removal of 4 bases from V and 7 bases from J, the junction contained 11 bases not matched to a gene. The CDR3 runs 16 residues. CDR1 is PRHDT, CDR2 FYEKMQ, per germline (reference sequence). This CDR3 is CASSWDREMGGNEQFF. DNA for the CDR3: TGTGCCAGCAGCTGGGACAGGGAAATGGGGGGGAATGAGCAGTTCTTC.

The chain has TRBV6-5 and TRBJ1-1; no reliable D call. Germline-derived CDR1 and CDR2 are MNHEY and SVGAGI. The CDR3 is 14 residues long. V was shortened by 0 bases and J by 1 base, with 6 bases between the two germline ends. CDR3 sequence (DNA): TGTGCCAGCAGTTACTCGATGGCGAACACTGAAGCTTTCTTT. It specifies CASSYSMANTEAFF.

The rearrangement uses TRBV4-3 and TRBJ2-5, with 9 nucleotides matching TRBD2. The trim removed 0 bases at V and 4 bases at J, leaving 9 bases unmatched. In germline, CDR1 is LGHNA, CDR2 YSLEER. There are 17 residues in the CDR3. The CDR3 region is CASSQDRAGGLGETQYF. The DNA for the CDR3 is TGCGCCAGCAGCCAAGATCGGGCGGGAGGGCTGGGAGAGACCCAGTACTTC.

The rearrangement links TRBV19 to TRBJ2-7; TRBD1 matches at 9 bases. Unmatched junction bases numbered 12, after V lost 3 bases and J lost 9 bases. The CDR3 extends over 15 amino acids. The germline V gene has CDR1 LNHDA and CDR2 SQIVND (reference sequence). The CDR3 DNA follows: TGTGCCAGTAGTATGATGGGACAGGGAAGTTCTGGGCAGTACTTC. This encodes CASSMMGQGSSGQYF.

The CDR3 DNA follows: TGTGCCAGCAGCGTAGCTACAACTAGCGGCTTCACAGATACGCAGTATTTT. Residues: CASSVATTSGFTDTQYF. The chain carries TRBV9 and TRBJ2-3, with 8 nucleotides matching TRBD2. The CDR3 contains 17 residues. Germline V gene data show CDR1 as SGDLS and CDR2 as YYNGEE. Germline trimming cut 0 bases from V and 2 bases from J; bases unmatched to any gene: 8.

The V gene is TRBV11-2, the J gene TRBJ2-1, with TRBD2 matching over 14 bases. The CDR3 is 13 amino acids. Germline CDR1 is SGHAT and CDR2 is FQNNGV. With V trimmed by 5 bases and J by 15 bases, 6 bases remained unmatched. The CDR3, as DNA: TGTGCCAGCAGCCTGACTAGCGGGAGGGAGGGGTTCTTC. Protein: CASSLTSGREGFF. The full variable domain, completed using reference TRBV11-2 and TRBJ2-1, is EAGVAQSPRYKIIEKRQSVAFWCNPISGHATLYWYQQILGQGPKLLIQFQNNGVVDDSQLPKDRFSAERLKGVDSTLKIQPAKLEDSAVYLCASSLTSGREGFFGPGTRLTVL.

This chain joins TRBV6-6 and TRBJ1-6; 8 nucleotides match TRBD1. V gave up 5 bases and J gave up 15 bases; unmatched junction bases: 3. The V gene's germline CDR1 is MNHNY and CDR2 SVGAGI (reference sequence). The CDR3 length is 11 residues. The CDR3 reads CASSTDRVLHF. The CDR3 DNA is TGTGCCAGCAGTACGGACAGGGTCCTCCACTTT.

The chain has TRBV5-1 and TRBJ2-3, with D perhaps TRBD2 (5 bases). The V and J ends lost 0 bases and 2 bases respectively, with 10 bases between them. Germline loops: CDR1 SGHRS, CDR2 YFSETQ. CDR3 size: 15 residues. CDR3 in DNA: TGCGCCAGCAGCTTGGCCACGGGAATCACAGATACGCAGTATTTT. This encodes CASSLATGITDTQYF.

This chain links TRBV7-9 with TRBJ2-7, with 7 bases fitting TRBD1. Germline-derived CDR1 and CDR2 are SEHNR and FQNEAQ (reference sequence). Trimming at V came to 5 bases and at J to 8 bases, leaving 21 bases not matched to a gene. The CDR3 has 17 amino acids. The CDR3 region is CASSPQGWGQTSTQQYF. CDR3 DNA sequence: TGTGCCAGCAGCCCCCAAGGGTGGGGACAGACTTCTACGCAGCAGTACTTC. Full variable domain (missing parts from reference TRBV7-9 and TRBJ2-7): DTGVSQNPRHKITKRGQNVTFRCDPISEHNRLYWYRQTLGQGPEFLTYFQNEAQLEKSRLLSDRFSAERPKGSFSTLEIQRTEQGDSAMYLCASSPQGWGQTSTQQYFGPGTRLTVT.

V is TRBV4-1 and J is TRBJ2-2, with TRBD2 matching 15 bases. Trimming took 3 bases from V and 9 from J; bases not matched to a gene: 5. The CDR3 consists of 16 residues. Germline loops: CDR1 MGHRA, CDR2 YSYEKL. CDR3 protein: CASSHPGTSGRWELFF. The CDR3 coding sequence is TGCGCCAGCAGCCACCCCGGGACTAGCGGGAGGTGGGAGCTGTTTTTT.

V and J are TRBV11-1 and TRBJ1-2; 7 bases fit TRBD1. The V gene's germline CDR1 is SGHAT and CDR2 FQDESV (reference sequence). CDR3 size: 14 residues. The V and J ends lost 5 bases and 4 bases, in that order; junction bases with no gene match: 7. Here the CDR3 reads CASSRETGPYGYTF. CDR3 coding DNA: TGTGCCAGCAGCCGCGAGACAGGGCCCTATGGCTACACCTTC.

This chain joins TRBV18 and TRBJ1-5; no definite D call. Germline V gene data show CDR1 as KGHSH and CDR2 as LQKENI. Trimming shortened V by 3 bases and J by 3 bases, and 9 bases separated the two germline ends. This CDR3 contains 14 residues. The CDR3 bases are TGTGCCAGCTCACCCCAACAGAACAATCAGCCCCAGCATTTT. Amino acid sequence: CASSPQQNNQPQHF.

The chain is built from TRBV28 and TRBJ1-2; TRBD1 matches 9 bases. Germline V gene sequence: CDR1 MDHEN, CDR2 SYDVKM. V trimming: 7 bases; J trimming: 5 bases; junction bases outside the gene matches: 8. CDR3 length equals 14 residues. The CDR3: CASTTGTGRYGYTF. In DNA, the CDR3 is TGTGCCAGCACAACCGGGACAGGGCGGTATGGCTACACCTTC.

Remarks on this clone: At one boundary the junction diverges from the germline segment, which might be a read error. This chain uses TRBV7-9 with TRBJ1-5; TRBD1 is a possible D gene (6 bases). This CDR3 has 15 amino acids. Germline CDR1 reads SEHNR; CDR2 reads FQNEAQ (reference sequence). The CDR3 DNA follows: TGTTCCAGCAGCTTAAGCGACAGGCGAGATCAGCCCCAGCATTTT. Its translation is CSSSLSDRRDQPQHF.

The chain links TRBV7-2 to TRBJ2-2; 7 positions match TRBD2. Unmatched junction bases numbered 1, after V lost 4 bases and J lost 5 bases. The CDR3 totals 13 residues. In germline, CDR1 is SGHTA, CDR2 FQGNSA. CDR3 residues: CASSWGGTGELFF. For the CDR3, the DNA is TGTGCCAGCAGCTGGGGGGGGACCGGGGAGCTGTTTTTT.

The V gene is TRBV25-1, the J gene TRBJ2-1, with D possibly being TRBD1 (5 bases). There are 16 residues in the CDR3. The V and J ends lost 0 bases and 5 bases respectively, with 14 bases between them. Germline values: CDR1 MGHDK, CDR2 SYGVNS. Here the CDR3 reads CASSEYRGSPHNEQFF. The CDR3 DNA reads TGTGCCAGCAGTGAATATAGGGGTTCCCCACACAATGAGCAGTTCTTC.

This chain uses TRBV4-3 with TRBJ1-2; possible D gene TRBD1, 5 bases. With 11 bases removed from V and 3 bases from J, the gap between germline ends came to 22 bases. The CDR3 covers 15 residues. In germline, CDR1 is LGHNA, CDR2 YSLEER. CDR3 amino acids: CAVQRARVMHYGYTF. The CDR3 DNA reads as TGCGCCGTTCAACGAGCCAGGGTTATGCACTATGGCTACACCTTC.

V usage is TRBV5-1 and J usage is TRBJ2-7; 9 positions match TRBD1. J was trimmed by 5 bases and V by 0 bases; bases with no gene match: 6. The CDR3 has 15 residues. The germline gives CDR1 SGHRS, CDR2 YFSETQ. DNA for the CDR3: TGCGCCAGCAGCTTGGACGGGACAGGGATGGACGAGCAGTACTTC. Amino acid sequence: CASSLDGTGMDEQYF.

This chain joins TRBV11-2 and TRBJ2-6, with D possibly TRBD2 on 5 matching bases. V dropped 5 bases and J dropped 2 bases, with 13 bases sitting between them. The CDR3 loop spans 16 amino acids. Germline V gives CDR1 SGHAT, CDR2 FQNNGV. CDR3 bases: TGTGCCAGCAGCCACGTCCGGGGTACTGGGGCCAACGTCCTGACTTTC. Residues: CASSHVRGTGANVLTF. The whole variable domain, remainder taken from reference TRBV11-2 and TRBJ2-6, is EAGVAQSPRYKIIEKRQSVAFWCNPISGHATLYWYQQILGQGPKLLIQFQNNGVVDDSQLPKDRFSAERLKGVDSTLKIQPAKLEDSAVYLCASSHVRGTGANVLTFGAGSRLTVL.

The chain employs TRBV9 and TRBJ2-3; 13 positions match TRBD2. The CDR3 sequence is 18 residues long. Germline CDR1 SGDLS, CDR2 YYNGEE. With 6 bases clipped from V and 2 bases from J, the junction kept 12 bases outside the gene matches. The CDR3 DNA reads as TGTGCCAGCACCCTCGGACTAGCGGGAGAGAGGGCCACAGATACGCAGTATTTT. Its translation is CASTLGLAGERATDTQYF. The full variable domain, completed using reference TRBV9 and TRBJ2-3, is DSGVTQTPKHLITATGQRVTLRCSPRSGDLSVYWYQQSLDQGLQFLIQYYNGEERAKGNILERFSAQQFPDLHSELNLSSLELGDSALYFCASTLGLAGERATDTQYFGPGTRLTVL.

This chain links TRBV7-3 with TRBJ2-3, with 10 bases aligning to TRBD2. The CDR3 covers 15 residues. Trimming removed 4 bases from V and 2 bases from J; junction bases left unmatched: 3. Per germline, CDR1 SGHTA and CDR2 FQGTGA. This chain's CDR3 is CASSSSGGITDTQYF. The CDR3 DNA sequence: TGTGCCAGCAGCTCTAGCGGGGGAATCACAGATACGCAGTATTTT. Supplemented by reference TRBV7-3 and TRBJ2-3, the full variable domain reads GAGVSQTPSNKVTEKGKYVELRCDPISGHTALYWYRQSLGQGPEFLIYFQGTGAADDSGLPNDRFFAVRPEGSVSTLKIQRTERGDSAVYLCASSSSGGITDTQYFGPGTRLTVL.

This rearrangement joins TRBV5-4 to TRBJ2-5, with 7 positions matching TRBD2. V lost 5 bases to trimming and J lost 4 bases; unmatched junction nucleotides: 5. From germline, CDR1 is SGHNT and CDR2 YYREEE (reference sequence). The CDR3 sequence is 13 residues long. CDR3 sequence reads: CASRGVAGETQYF. CDR3 nucleotide sequence: TGTGCCAGCAGGGGAGTAGCGGGAGAGACCCAGTACTTC.

The genes are TRBV19 and TRBJ1-5, with D uncertain. This CDR3 has 15 amino acids. With 1 base removed from V and 0 bases from J, the gap between germline ends came to 7 bases. Germline V CDR1 and CDR2: LNHDA, SQIVND (reference sequence). CDR3 in amino acids: CASSIASNSNQPQHF. CDR3 nucleotides: TGTGCCAGTAGTATAGCCAGTAATAGCAATCAGCCCCAGCATTTT.

The chain has TRBV2 and TRBJ1-5; D call uncertain. In germline, CDR1 is SNHLY, CDR2 FYNNEI. The CDR3 totals 15 residues. Trimming pared 5 bases from V and 4 bases from J, leaving 15 bases between. CDR3 in amino acids: CASSFATPWNQPQHF. CDR3 nucleotides: TGTGCCAGCAGTTTTGCGACACCTTGGAATCAGCCCCAGCATTTT.

The rearrangement joins TRBV28 to TRBJ2-7; a weak D match, TRBD1 (6 bases). CDR3 length equals 15 residues. CDR1 MDHEN and CDR2 SYDVKM come from the germline V gene. Between the trimmed V and J ends, which lost 6 bases and 3 bases, there was a span of 18 bases. CDR3 bases: TGTGCCAGCAGACCACAGGGACCGAAGGACTACGAGCAGTACTTC. This codes for CASRPQGPKDYEQYF.